The present T cell receptor beta chain was sequenced within a study of blood T cell repertoires in COVID-19 (dated by TCRdb to the early 2020s). About the investigation overall: The collaborator samples originated in the United States, Italy and Spain and spanned the acute and convalescent phases of COVID-19. The material from the prospective study consisted of cDNA or gDNA derived from T cells, B-cell-depleted T cells, or PBMCs. Deeply sampled blood TCRbeta repertoires from subjects exposed to, actively infected with, or recovered from COVID-19 were included in the dataset. The repertoires were made available in a free public database intended to serve as a resource for research on the immune response to SARS-CoV-2. The samples were drawn from the first 160 participants of the ongoing ImmuneRACE study and from over a thousand subjects provided by 6 global collaborators. A de-identified subject ID, COVID-19 status, age in years and sex were almost always included in the sample metadata. Where available, HLA class I and class II types were obtained from metadata supplied by the sample provider rather than from assay-based typing. What the authors observed across the whole study: The quantity of clinical and demographic metadata differed by source and by participant and was supplied without curation.

For this clone: It lacks a known antigen. Base qualities are not at hand, and no much larger clone is one base apart.

In the prospective study, participants were about 18 to 100 years old, resided in around 25 geographic areas of the United States, and were enrolled through a virtual design. To assign participants to cohorts, the prospective study relied on clinical history that participants themselves reported in a screening survey and a study questionnaire. Recovered participants in ImmuneRACE Cohort 3 were defined by two consecutive negative NP/OP PCR tests, clearance by a healthcare professional, or resolution of symptoms. In the prospective study, mobile phlebotomists collected whole blood, serum and a nasopharyngeal or oropharyngeal swab from each participant. Over an approximately 2-month period, participants in the prospective study had the option of providing additional blood draws and questionnaires. Before DNA extraction, prospective study blood samples were shipped either frozen or at room temperature.

Taken from the germline V gene (reference sequence), the CDR1 and CDR2 loops are GTSNPN and SVGIG. The CDR3, cysteine through phenylalanine, is 12 amino acids long. CDR3 DNA is the only sequence kept; it has 36 bases, read in frame from the first base. V and J are trimmed by 5 bases and 6 bases, and the gene matches miss 6 bases of the junction. TCRbeta CDR3 regions were amplified from genomic DNA by means of the immunoSEQ Assay, a bias-controlled multiplex PCR. The published analysis was carried out like this. Nucleated cell counts per sample were estimated from amplification of reference gene primers within the assay. Sequence reads were collapsed and filtered to measure the absolute abundance of every unique TCRbeta CDR3 rearrangement. For each sample, productive Simpson clonality was calculated as the square root of Simpson's diversity index over productive rearrangements. The table was pulled from immuneACCESS by TCRdb, which kept in-frame rearrangements only. Such tables lose some clones; where checked, under half of the loss comes from unresolved V genes, and the rest has no known cause. The DNA gave D and trimming, while V, J and clone size come from that table. The sample table lists approximately 200,000 clones, approximately 85% of them with a count of one. About 9.6% of the sample is in the top ten clones.

Sequenced: PBMCs or T cells enriched from blood (not recorded which). This receptor was taken from a woman in her twenties or thirties who had recovered from COVID-19. The rearranged chain carries TRBV30 and TRBJ1-1; 7 junctional bases match TRBD1. The CDR3 reads as follows: CAWGTGEPEAFF. The DNA sequence is given as TGTGCCTGGGGAACAGGGGAGCCTGAAGCTTTCTTT.